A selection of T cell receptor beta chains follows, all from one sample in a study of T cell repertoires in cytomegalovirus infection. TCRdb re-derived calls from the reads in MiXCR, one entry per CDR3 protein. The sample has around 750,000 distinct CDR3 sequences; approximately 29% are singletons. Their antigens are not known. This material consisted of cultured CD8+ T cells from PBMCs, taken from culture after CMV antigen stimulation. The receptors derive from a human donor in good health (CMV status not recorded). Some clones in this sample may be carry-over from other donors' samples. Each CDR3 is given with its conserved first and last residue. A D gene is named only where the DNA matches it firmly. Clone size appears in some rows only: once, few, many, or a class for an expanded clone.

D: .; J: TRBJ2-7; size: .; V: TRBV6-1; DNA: TGTGCCAGCAGTGAATTGAAACAGGTCACGTACGAGCAGTACTTC; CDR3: CASSELKQVTYEQYF
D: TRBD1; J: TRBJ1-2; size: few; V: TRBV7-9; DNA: TGTGCCAGCAGGGCCCGGGGGGAAGGGGGCAATGGCTACACCTTC; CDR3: CASRARGEGGNGYTF
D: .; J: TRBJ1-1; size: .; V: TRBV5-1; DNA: TGCGCCAGCAGCTTGCACAGAGGGAACACTGAAGCTTTCTTT; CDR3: CASSLHRGNTEAFF
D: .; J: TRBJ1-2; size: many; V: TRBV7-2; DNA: TGTGCCAGCAGCCCGGAGTCAGAAGGGACCAACTATGGCTACACCTTC; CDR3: CASSPESEGTNYGYTF
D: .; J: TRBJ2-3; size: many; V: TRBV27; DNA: TGTGCCAGCAGTATGACCGTTGGAGGGGATACGCAGTATTTT; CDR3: CASSMTVGGDTQYF
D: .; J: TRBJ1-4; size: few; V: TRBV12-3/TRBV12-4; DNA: TGTGCCAGCAGTTCCACACTTAGTAATGAAAAACTGTTTTTT; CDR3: CASSSTLSNEKLFF
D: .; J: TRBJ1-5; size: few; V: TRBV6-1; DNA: TGTGCCAGCAGTGGAGGGAGGGAAGGCAATCAGCCCCAGCATTTT; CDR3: CASSGGREGNQPQHF
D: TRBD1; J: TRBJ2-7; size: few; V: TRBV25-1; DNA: TGTGCCAGCAGTGAATTGTACAGGGGGCCAGAGCAGTACTTC; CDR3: CASSELYRGPEQYF
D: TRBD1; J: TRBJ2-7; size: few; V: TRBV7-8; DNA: TGTGCCAGCAGCTTACAATTCTGGGACAGGGAAAGCGAGCAGTACTTC; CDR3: CASSLQFWDRESEQYF
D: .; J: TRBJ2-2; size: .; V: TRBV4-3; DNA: TGCGCCAGCAGCCAAGATTACCAGGTGCTGTTTTTT; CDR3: CASSQDYQVLFF
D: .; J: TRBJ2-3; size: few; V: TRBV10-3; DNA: TGTGCCATCAGTGAGTCTTCGGGGGTCTTCACAGATACGCAGTATTTT; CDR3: CAISESSGVFTDTQYF
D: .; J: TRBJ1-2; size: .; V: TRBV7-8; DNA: TGTGCCAGCAGCTTATTGCCGGGTCAGCGAATCACCTATGGCTACACCTTC; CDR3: CASSLLPGQRITYGYTF
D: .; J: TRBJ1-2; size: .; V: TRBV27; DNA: TGTGCCAGCTGGCGGGGGAATAATGGCTACACCTTC; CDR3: CASWRGNNGYTF
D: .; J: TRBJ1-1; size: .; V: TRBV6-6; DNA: TGTGCCAGCAGTACCGGGGGGGGCGGCACTGAAGCTTTCTTT; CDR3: CASSTGGGGTEAFF
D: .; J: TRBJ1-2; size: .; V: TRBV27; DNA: TGTGCCAGCCGTGAAGGTAGTGGCTACACCTTC; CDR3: CASREGSGYTF
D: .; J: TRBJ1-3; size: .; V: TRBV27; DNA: TGTGCCAGCAGTCTCCATCCCCTCGGCACCATATATTTT; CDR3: CASSLHPLGTIYF
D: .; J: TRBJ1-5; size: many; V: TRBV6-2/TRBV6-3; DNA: TGTGCCAGCAACACTTGGGGGACTTTTCAGCCCCAGCATTTT; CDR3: CASNTWGTFQPQHF
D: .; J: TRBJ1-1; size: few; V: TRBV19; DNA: TGTGCCAGTAGCGTAAACCCGGGGGGATTGAGCACTGAAGCTTTCTTT; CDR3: CASSVNPGGLSTEAFF
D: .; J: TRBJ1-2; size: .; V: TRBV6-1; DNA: TGTGCCAGCAGTTACGGGCCCTATGGCTACACCTTC; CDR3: CASSYGPYGYTF
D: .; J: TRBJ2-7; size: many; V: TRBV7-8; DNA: TGTGCCAGCAGCTTACAGAAAAAGGATTACGAGCAGTACTTC; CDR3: CASSLQKKDYEQYF
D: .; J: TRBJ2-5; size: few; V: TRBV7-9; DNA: TGTGCCTGGTTCGATGGTGGGGGTCCGGAAGAGACCCAGTACTTC; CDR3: CAWFDGGGPEETQYF
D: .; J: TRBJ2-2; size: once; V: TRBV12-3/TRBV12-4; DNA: TGTGCCAACAGTTTCAGGGACCCCGACCTCACCGGGGAGCTGTTTTTT; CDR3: CANSFRDPDLTGELFF
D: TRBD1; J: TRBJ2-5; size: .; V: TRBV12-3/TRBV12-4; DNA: TGTGCCAGCAGTTTACCCGGGGACAGGGAGGAGACCCAGTACTTC; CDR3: CASSLPGDREETQYF
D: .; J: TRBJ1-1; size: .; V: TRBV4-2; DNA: TGTGCCAGCAGCCAAGATGGCCGGGACCCGCCCGCTGAAGCTTTCTTT; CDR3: CASSQDGRDPPAEAFF
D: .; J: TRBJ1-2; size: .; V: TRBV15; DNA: TGTGCCACCAGCAGACGCTCTACCCTGAAGGGCTACACCTTC; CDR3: CATSRRSTLKGYTF
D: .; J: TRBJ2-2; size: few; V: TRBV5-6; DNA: TGTGCCAGCAGCTCCACAGGAGCTGGATTGGACACCGGGGAGCTGTTTTTT; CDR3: CASSSTGAGLDTGELFF
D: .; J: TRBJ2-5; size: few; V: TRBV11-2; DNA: TGTGCCAGCAGTCCAAGGGGCAACCGAGAGACCCAGTACTTC; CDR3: CASSPRGNRETQYF
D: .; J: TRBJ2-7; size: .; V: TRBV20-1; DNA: TGCAGTGCTAGAGATCGGCAGGGGAGAATATACGAGCAGTACTTC; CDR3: CSARDRQGRIYEQYF
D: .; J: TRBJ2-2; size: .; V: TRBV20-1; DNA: TGCAGTGCTAGAGACGAGGGGGAAGGAGTCGGGGAGCTGTTTTTT; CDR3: CSARDEGEGVGELFF
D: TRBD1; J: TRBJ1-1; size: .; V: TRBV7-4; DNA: TGTGCCAGCAGCTCGAACAGGGGTGGCGTGGCAGTGTTGAACACTGAAGCTTTCTTT; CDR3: CASSSNRGGVAVLNTEAFF
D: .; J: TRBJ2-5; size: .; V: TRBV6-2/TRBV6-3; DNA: TGTGCCACCGAGTTGGGAGAGACCCAGTACTTC; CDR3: CATELGETQYF
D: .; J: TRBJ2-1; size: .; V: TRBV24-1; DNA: TGTGCCACCAGTGATAACGAGGGTGGGAATGAGCAGTTCTTC; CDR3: CATSDNEGGNEQFF
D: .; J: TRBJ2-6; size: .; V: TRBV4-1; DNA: TGTGCCAGCAGCCATTTAGGGGAGTCTGGGGCCAACGTCCTGACTTTC; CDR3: CASSHLGESGANVLTF
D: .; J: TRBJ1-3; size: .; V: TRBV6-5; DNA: TGTGCCAGCAGTGATAGTGGTTGGAGCCATGGAAACACCATATATTTT; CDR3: CASSDSGWSHGNTIYF
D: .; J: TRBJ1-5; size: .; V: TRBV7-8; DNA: TGTGCCAGCAGCCTGAGGGTATCCGGCAATCAGCCCCAGCATTTT; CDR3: CASSLRVSGNQPQHF
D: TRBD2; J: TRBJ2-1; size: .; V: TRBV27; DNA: TGTGCCAGCAGTCCCCCGGGGTATAGCGGGGGGGGGAGTGAGCAGTTCTTC; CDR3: CASSPPGYSGGGSEQFF
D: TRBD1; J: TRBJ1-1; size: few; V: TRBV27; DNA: TGTGCCAGCAGCCAAAGAGCAGGGGGGAACACTGAAGCTTTCTTT; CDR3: CASSQRAGGNTEAFF
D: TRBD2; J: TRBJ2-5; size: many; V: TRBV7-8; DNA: TGTGCCAGCAGCTTAAGGTCCCTCCCAGCGGGGGGGGCCCGTGAGACCCAGTACTTC; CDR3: CASSLRSLPAGGARETQYF
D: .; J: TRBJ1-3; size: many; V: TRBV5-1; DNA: TGCGCCAGCAGCTTGGCTGAAAGAAAAACGAGGAGCTCTGGAAACACCATATATTTT; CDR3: CASSLAERKTRSSGNTIYF
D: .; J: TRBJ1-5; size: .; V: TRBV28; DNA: TGTGCCAGCAGTTTCCGGCCGAATCAGCCCCAGCATTTT; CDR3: CASSFRPNQPQHF
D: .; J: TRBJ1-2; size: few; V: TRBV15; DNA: TGTGCCATCAACCAGGGACACGGAAACTATGGCTACACCTTC; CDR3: CAINQGHGNYGYTF
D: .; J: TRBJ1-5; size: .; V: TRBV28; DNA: TGTGCCAGCCGGGGGACAACCAATCAGCCCCAGCATTTT; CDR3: CASRGTTNQPQHF
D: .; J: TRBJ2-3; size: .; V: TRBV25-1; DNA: TGTGCCAGCAGATGGGGGTCGGGCACAGATACGCAGTATTTT; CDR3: CASRWGSGTDTQYF
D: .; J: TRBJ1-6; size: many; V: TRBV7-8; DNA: TGTGCCAGCAGCTTAGAACGGCAGTCGGGGGCTTCACCCCTCCACTTT; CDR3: CASSLERQSGASPLHF
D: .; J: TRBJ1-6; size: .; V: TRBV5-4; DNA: TGTGCCAGCAGCTTCCGGGACTCCCTCCACTTT; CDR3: CASSFRDSLHF